This passage covers 31 T cell receptor beta chains from one sample sequenced in a study of blood T cell repertoires in COVID-19. The assay was immunoSEQ multiplex PCR, and TCRdb's table has in-frame clones only and misses some. The table has roughly 250,000 clones, about 88% seen once. Sequencing was carried out using peripheral blood. The source is a woman between 40 and 50 years old who had recovered from COVID-19.

The J gene is TRBJ1-6, the V gene TRBV5-1, with D unresolved. Trimming removed 0 bases from V and 8 bases from J, with 21 bases in between. There are 18 residues in the CDR3. The germline V gene has CDR1 SGHRS and CDR2 YFSETQ. For the CDR3, the DNA is TGCGCCAGCAGCTTGGCCGGCGGCAGTTTGGTGAAGCATTCACCCCTCCACTTT. Translating gives CASSLAGGSLVKHSPLHF.

V gene TRBV6-5 combines with J gene TRBJ2-5; possibly TRBD2 for D (6 bases). The CDR3 loop spans 15 amino acids. Trimming shortened V by 0 bases and J by 5 bases, and 13 bases separated the two germline ends. Germline assignment: CDR1 MNHEY and CDR2 SVGAGI. DNA of the CDR3: TGTGCCAGCAGTTACTCAGTCCTGAGCGGGGAGACCCAGTACTTC. This codes for CASSYSVLSGETQYF.

This clone was counted a single time. The chain joins TRBV27 to TRBJ1-5; 11 bases align to TRBD1. Germline V gene sequence: CDR1 MNHEY, CDR2 SMNVEV (reference sequence). V lost 5 bases and J lost 2; bases outside the gene matches: 26. The CDR3 covers 23 residues. The CDR3 reads CASSPAVSGWDRGTTYGNQPQHF. The CDR3 DNA reads as TGTGCCAGCAGTCCCGCCGTCTCGGGTTGGGACAGGGGGACAACATACGGCAATCAGCCCCAGCATTTT.

The chain combines TRBV6-5 with TRBJ1-1, with 8 bases fitting TRBD1. The V segment lost 4 bases and the J segment 7 bases; nucleotides outside the gene matches: 11. Germline V gene sequence: CDR1 MNHEY, CDR2 SVGAGI. The CDR3 length is 15 residues. Written as DNA, the CDR3 is TGTGCCAGCAGTTCGCCGTGGACAGGGCAGGGTGAAGCTTTCTTT. Translated, it gives CASSSPWTGQGEAFF.

CDR3 bases: TGTGCCAGCAGCTTCTCCGGGACAGGGTACGATGGCTACACCTTC. Protein: CASSFSGTGYDGYTF. The chain employs TRBV11-2 and TRBJ1-2, with 9 bases fitting TRBD1. After removal of 3 bases from V and 6 bases from J, the junction contained 8 bases not matched to a gene. Per the germline V gene, CDR1 is SGHAT and CDR2 is FQNNGV. CDR3 length: 15 amino acids.

The chain links TRBV5-4 to TRBJ2-7, with 9 bases fitting TRBD2. The ends lost 0 bases at V and 5 bases at J; junction bases unmatched: 3. The CDR3 is 14 amino acids. Germline CDR1 reads SGHNT; CDR2 reads YYREEE (reference sequence). The CDR3, as DNA: TGTGCCAGCAGCTTGGCCGGACTAGCGCACGAGCAGTACTTC. It translates to CASSLAGLAHEQYF.

This chain connects TRBV6-6 to TRBJ1-4; 9 bases line up with TRBD1. Losses at the gene ends were 4 bases for V and 6 bases for J; bases not matched to a gene: 6. Germline CDR1 and CDR2: MNHNY and SVGAGI (reference sequence). The CDR3 consists of 15 residues. CDR3: CASSSRQGVDEKLFF. The CDR3 bases are TGTGCCAGCAGTTCCCGACAGGGGGTGGATGAAAAACTGTTTTTT.

This chain links TRBV6-1 with TRBJ1-5; 9 nucleotides line up with TRBD1. This CDR3 has 17 residues. V dropped 2 bases and J dropped 1; count of bases not matched to a gene: 6. Germline CDR1 and CDR2: MNHNS and SASEGT. In nucleotides, the CDR3 is TGTGCCAGCAGTGAAATGGACAGGGGAAAGAGCAATCAGCCCCAGCATTTT. This codes for CASSEMDRGKSNQPQHF.

This chain joins TRBV14 and TRBJ2-4; the D gene is possibly TRBD2 (5 bases). Germline CDR1 and CDR2: SGHDN and FVKESK. The CDR3 sequence is 15 residues long. The V gene lost 0 bases and the J gene lost 6 bases, with 12 bases spanning the gap. The CDR3 DNA sequence: TGTGCCAGCAGCCAAGAAAGAGGACTGCCAAACATTCAGTACTTC. Protein product: CASSQERGLPNIQYF.

This clone was observed a handful of times. This chain joins TRBV2 and TRBJ1-5, with unresolved D. Trimming shortened V by 6 bases and J by 0 bases, and 9 bases separated the two germline ends. The CDR3 runs to 14 residues. In germline, CDR1 is SNHLY, CDR2 FYNNEI. CDR3 residues: CASSADTSNQPQHF. The DNA for the CDR3 is TGTGCCAGCAGCGCTGACACTAGCAATCAGCCCCAGCATTTT.

The chain recombines TRBV19 with TRBJ2-1; the D is unclear. The CDR3 totals 15 residues. Germline values: CDR1 LNHDA, CDR2 SQIVND (reference sequence). CDR3 coding DNA: TGTGCAACCGCGGCTCAGTTGAGTTTGAGCAATGAGCAGTTCTTC. Protein sequence: CATAAQLSLSNEQFF.

This chain joins TRBV20-1 and TRBJ1-5, with 7 positions matching TRBD1. Germline-derived CDR1 and CDR2 are DFQATT and SNEGSKA (reference sequence). Trimming took 3 bases from V and 3 from J; bases not matched to a gene: 5. CDR3 length equals 14 residues. The CDR3 loop reads CSASNRGANQPQHF. CDR3 in DNA: TGCAGTGCTAGTAACAGGGGAGCCAATCAGCCCCAGCATTTT.

The chain links TRBV19 to TRBJ2-2, with 10 bases identical to TRBD1. V shed 7 bases and J 4 bases; nucleotides not matched to a gene: 12. The CDR3 length is 17 residues. Germline lookup yields CDR1 LNHDA and CDR2 SQIVND (reference sequence). The CDR3 DNA is TGTGCCAGTAAGGCCCCCCTCGGGACAGGGGCCACCGGGGAGCTGTTTTTT. It specifies CASKAPLGTGATGELFF.

The J gene is TRBJ2-3, the V gene TRBV11-3; TRBD2 agrees at 7 bases. CDR1 and CDR2 (germline): SGHNT, YENEEA. The CDR3 sequence is 13 residues long. For the CDR3, the DNA is TGTGCGGTCGGCGGGAGTTTCGCAGATACGCAGTATTTT. Residues: CAVGGSFADTQYF.

The chain recombines TRBV5-1 with TRBJ2-4; no clear D. The CDR3 is 17 residues long. V was shortened by 4 bases and J by 0 bases, with 17 bases between the two germline ends. Germline CDR1 is SGHRS and CDR2 is YFSETQ. CDR3 loop: CASSPLTVPGAKNIQYF. DNA for the CDR3: TGCGCCAGCAGCCCATTAACGGTCCCGGGAGCCAAAAACATTCAGTACTTC.

J is TRBJ1-5 and V is TRBV10-3, with 8 bases aligning to TRBD1. Trimming cost V 6 bases and J 6 bases; bases outside gene matches: 7. The germline CDR1 and CDR2 sequences are ENHRY and SYGVKD. The CDR3 sequence is 14 residues long. This CDR3 is CAISGTGVTQPQHF. CDR3 sequence (DNA): TGTGCCATCAGCGGGACAGGTGTCACTCAGCCCCAGCATTTT.

The gene calls are TRBV27 and TRBJ2-1; 7 bases align to TRBD1. The ends lost 5 bases at V and 7 bases at J; junction bases unmatched: 8. The CDR3 is 14 residues long. CDR1 and CDR2 (germline): MNHEY, SMNVEV (reference sequence). The chain's CDR3 is CASSPRTGANEQFF. The DNA for the CDR3 is TGTGCCAGCAGTCCCCGCACAGGGGCAAATGAGCAGTTCTTC.

This clone appeared a single time. V gene TRBV7-9 combines with J gene TRBJ2-1; 7 nucleotides agree with TRBD1. The ends lost 5 bases at V and 8 bases at J; junction bases unmatched: 3. This CDR3 comprises 12 residues. CDR1 SEHNR and CDR2 FQNEAQ come from the germline V gene (reference sequence). The CDR3 region is CASSARGYEQFF. DNA of the CDR3: TGTGCCAGCAGCGCCAGGGGGTATGAGCAGTTCTTC.

This clone was seen once. The chain has TRBV9 and TRBJ2-7; TRBD2 is a possible D gene (5 bases). V lost 4 bases and J lost 2, with 16 bases in between. The CDR3 loop spans 15 amino acids. The germline V gene has CDR1 SGDLS and CDR2 YYNGEE. The CDR3 spells CASSPRGAKAYEQYF. As DNA, the CDR3 is TGTGCCAGCAGCCCCCGGGGAGCTAAGGCCTACGAGCAGTACTTC.

The V gene is TRBV19, the J gene TRBJ2-1; TRBD2 matches 7 bases. The CDR3 contains 15 residues. CDR1 is LNHDA and CDR2 is SQIVND in the germline V gene (reference sequence). J lost 12 bases, V lost 9 bases, and 20 bases had no gene match. In DNA, the CDR3 is TGTGCCAGCCGCCCGGCCGGCGGGGGTGGTGGTGGGCAGTTCTTC. Translated: CASRPAGGGGGGQFF.

The CDR3 loop reads CATSDLRETQYF. In DNA, the CDR3 is TGTGCCACCAGTGATTTGCGGGAGACCCAGTACTTC. The V and J genes are TRBV24-1 and TRBJ2-5; no firm D call. The V end was cut by 0 bases, the J end by 5 bases, with 3 bases between. Germline V gene lookup returns CDR1 KGHDR and CDR2 SFDVKD. The CDR3 totals 12 residues.

In the case of this clone: The sample carries other DNA sequences with the same CDR3. This chain uses TRBV19 with TRBJ2-6, with D unresolved. Trimming left V 0 bases short and J 0 bases short, with 3 bases between. Germline V lookup: CDR1 LNHDA, CDR2 SQIVND (reference sequence). There are 15 residues in the CDR3. The CDR3 protein is CASSIDSSGANVLTF. CDR3 coding DNA: TGTGCCAGTAGTATAGACAGCTCTGGGGCCAACGTCCTGACTTTC.

The V gene is TRBV27, the J gene TRBJ1-2, with 9 bases matching TRBD1. The CDR3 consists of 14 residues. In germline, CDR1 is MNHEY, CDR2 SMNVEV (reference sequence). V shed 4 bases and J 3 bases; nucleotides not matched to a gene: 3. The CDR3 nucleotides read TGTGCCAGCAGTTCGGACAGGGGTGACTATGGCTACACCTTC. Translating it yields CASSSDRGDYGYTF.

A few counts support this clone. This chain uses TRBV4-2 with TRBJ1-2, with TRBD1 matching over 7 bases. With V trimmed by 3 bases and J by 4 bases, 5 bases remained unmatched. This CDR3 is 14 amino acids long. Looked up from germline, CDR1 is LGHNA and CDR2 is YNFKEQ. CDR3 protein: CASSHDREIYGYTF. The CDR3 DNA follows: TGTGCCAGCAGCCACGACAGGGAAATCTATGGCTACACCTTC.

The V and J genes are TRBV5-4 and TRBJ1-2, with D perhaps TRBD1 (6 bases). CDR1 is SGHNT, CDR2 YYREEE, per germline (reference sequence). The CDR3 spans 12 residues. V was trimmed by 6 bases and J by 2 bases, leaving 8 bases between them. The chain's CDR3 is CASTQGNYGYTF. Here the CDR3 DNA reads TGTGCCAGCACGCAGGGGAACTATGGCTACACCTTC.

Points on this clone: Other DNA sequences in this sample translate to the same CDR3. The CDR3 DNA sequence: TGTGCCAGCAGCCTCGGACTAGCGGTTTACGAGCAGTACTTC. This gives the protein CASSLGLAVYEQYF. The chain carries TRBV5-6 and TRBJ2-7, with 10 bases identical to TRBD2. Germline V lookup: CDR1 SGHDT, CDR2 YYEEEE. CDR3 size: 14 residues. After removal of 4 bases from V and 4 bases from J, the junction contained 5 bases not matched to a gene. The full variable domain, rest sourced from reference TRBV5-6 and TRBJ2-7, is DAGVTQSPTHLIKTRGQQVTLRCSPKSGHDTVSWYQQALGQGPQFIFQYYEEEERQRGNFPDRFSGHQFPNYSSELNVNALLLGDSALYLCASSLGLAVYEQYFGPGTRLTVT.

The chain joins TRBV20-1 to TRBJ2-1, with D perhaps TRBD2 (5 bases). Trimming shortened V by 3 bases and J by 9 bases, and 12 bases separated the two germline ends. Germline V lookup: CDR1 DFQATT, CDR2 SNEGSKA (reference sequence). The CDR3 covers 12 residues. The CDR3 DNA sequence: TGCAGTGCTAGTGAGACTAATTCTGAGCAGTTCTTC. Amino acids: CSASETNSEQFF.

The rearrangement uses TRBV6-5 and TRBJ1-2; D gene unclear. V gave up 8 bases and J gave up 5 bases, with 12 bases separating them. The length of the CDR3 is 12 residues. The germline CDR1 and CDR2 sequences are MNHEY and SVGAGI. The CDR3 spells CASEGPGYGYTF. As DNA, the CDR3 is TGTGCCAGCGAAGGCCCGGGGTATGGCTACACCTTC.

This clone was detected only once. This chain links TRBV4-3 with TRBJ1-1; tentative D call: TRBD1 (6 bases). The germline V gene has CDR1 LGHNA and CDR2 YSLEER. The CDR3 loop spans 17 amino acids. V shed 3 bases and J shed 5 bases, with 22 bases lying between them. CDR3 protein: CASSHLLGGGGRTEAFF. In DNA, the CDR3 is TGCGCCAGCAGCCACCTCCTTGGTGGGGGCGGGCGTACTGAAGCTTTCTTT.

The sample holds one count of this clone. The genes are TRBV5-6 and TRBJ2-3; 7 positions match TRBD2. From germline, CDR1 is SGHDT and CDR2 YYEEEE. The CDR3 contains 14 residues. J lost 1 base, V lost 1 base, and 0 bases had no gene match. The CDR3 nucleotides read TGTGCCAGCAGCTTGACTAGCGGCACAGATACGCAGTATTTT. This translates into CASSLTSGTDTQYF.

The gene calls are TRBV5-6 and TRBJ2-5; 8 bases are a match to TRBD2. This CDR3 spans 17 amino acids. The J segment lost 3 bases and the V segment lost 4 bases, leaving 14 bases of the junction unmatched. Germline CDR1 is SGHDT and CDR2 is YYEEEE. CDR3 in amino acids: CASSGKWSSGWKETQYF. CDR3 in DNA: TGTGCCAGCAGCGGCAAGTGGTCTAGCGGGTGGAAAGAGACCCAGTACTTC.